Listed below are T cell receptor beta chains from one sample, sequenced in a study of blood T cell repertoires in COVID-19. Sequenced by immunoSEQ multiplex PCR; TCRdb stores in-frame clones only, minus some. The sample has around 71,000 clones; approximately 80% are singletons. The specimen was peripheral blood. All receptors derive from a man aged 25-45 years with COVID-19, enrolled during active disease. Each CDR3 is given with its conserved first and last residue.

length | J | V | CDR3
13 | TRBJ2-5 | TRBV2 | CASSLLEGETQYF
15 | TRBJ1-4 | TRBV4-1 | CASSLRWGGDEKLFF
16 | TRBJ1-6 | TRBV9 | CASSQDRTAYNSPLHF
14 | TRBJ2-3 | TRBV29-1 | CSVEVPRTTDTQYF
14 | TRBJ1-5 | TRBV19 | CASSEWRNNQPQHF
19 | TRBJ2-7 | TRBV7-8 | CASSLGQGQPRGPFYEQYF
14 | TRBJ1-1 | TRBV30 | CAWERGRRNTEAFF
17 | TRBJ1-5 | TRBV28 | CASSPIRPEYSNQPQHF
15 | TRBJ2-7 | TRBV6-5 | CASSSPSGTSYEQYF
11 | TRBJ2-7 | TRBV10-3 | CAIGPDYEQYF
14 | TRBJ1-1 | TRBV11-2 | CASSLSPGDTEAFF
14 | TRBJ2-7 | TRBV5-1 | CASSPTAQVYEQYF
16 | TRBJ1-2 | TRBV4-2 | CASSQERRGINYGYTF
17 | TRBJ2-1 | TRBV18 | CASSPNRLSGSGNEQFF
13 | TRBJ1-1 | TRBV19 | CASSTDRATEAFF
12 | TRBJ1-1 | TRBV6-5 | CASSSRDRRSQF
15 | TRBJ1-4 | TRBV19 | CASSLPGQGNEKLFF
16 | TRBJ2-1 | TRBV19 | CASSIGSSGRGYEQFF
15 | TRBJ1-5 | TRBV24-1 | CATRGTGDSNQPQHF
14 | TRBJ1-6 | TRBV28 | CASSSRQGWSPLHF
13 | TRBJ2-5 | TRBV7-3 | CASSSSVQETQYF
13 | TRBJ1-1 | TRBV30 | CAWSVGGHTEAFF
13 | TRBJ1-2 | TRBV28 | CASTAGGNYGYTF
14 | TRBJ2-1 | TRBV9 | CASKGEDSYNEQFF
13 | TRBJ1-4 | TRBV5-1 | CASSAMPAGKLFF
15 | TRBJ2-1 | TRBV3-1/TRBV3-2 | CASRPGTGNYNEQFF
13 | TRBJ1-1 | TRBV10-3 | CATEGTVNTEAFF
15 | TRBJ1-5 | TRBV9 | CASSVGTGGNQPQHF